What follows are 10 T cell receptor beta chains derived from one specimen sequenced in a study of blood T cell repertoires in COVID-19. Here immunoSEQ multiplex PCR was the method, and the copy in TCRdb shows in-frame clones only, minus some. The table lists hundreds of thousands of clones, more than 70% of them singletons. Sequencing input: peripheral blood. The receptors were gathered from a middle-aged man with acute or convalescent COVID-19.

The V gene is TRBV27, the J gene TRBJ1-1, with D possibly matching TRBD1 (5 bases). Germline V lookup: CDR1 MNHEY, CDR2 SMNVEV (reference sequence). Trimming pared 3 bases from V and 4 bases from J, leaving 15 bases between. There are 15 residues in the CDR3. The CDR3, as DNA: TGTGCCAGCAGTTTGACCGGGGGGGTTTTCACTGAAGCTTTCTTT. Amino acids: CASSLTGGVFTEAFF.

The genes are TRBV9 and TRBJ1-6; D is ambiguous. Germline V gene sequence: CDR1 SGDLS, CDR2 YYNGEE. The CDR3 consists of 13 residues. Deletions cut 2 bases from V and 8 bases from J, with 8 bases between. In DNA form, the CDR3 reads TGTGCCAGCAGCGTTTCCGTCGATTCACCCCTCCACTTT. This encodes CASSVSVDSPLHF. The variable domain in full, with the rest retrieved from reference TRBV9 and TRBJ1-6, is DSGVTQTPKHLITATGQRVTLRCSPRSGDLSVYWYQQSLDQGLQFLIQYYNGEERAKGNILERFSAQQFPDLHSELNLSSLELGDSALYFCASSVSVDSPLHFGNGTRLTVT.

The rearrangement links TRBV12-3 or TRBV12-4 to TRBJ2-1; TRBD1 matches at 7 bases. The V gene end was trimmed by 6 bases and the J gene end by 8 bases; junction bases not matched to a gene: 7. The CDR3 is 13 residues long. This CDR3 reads CASSPTGFDEQFF. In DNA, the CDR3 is TGTGCCAGCAGCCCGACAGGGTTCGATGAGCAGTTCTTC.

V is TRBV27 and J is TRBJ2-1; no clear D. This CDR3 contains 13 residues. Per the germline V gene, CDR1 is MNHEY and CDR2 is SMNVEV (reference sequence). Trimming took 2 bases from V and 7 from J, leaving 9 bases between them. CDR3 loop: CASSLQRANEQFF. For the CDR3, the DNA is TGTGCCAGCAGTTTACAGCGAGCGAATGAGCAGTTCTTC.

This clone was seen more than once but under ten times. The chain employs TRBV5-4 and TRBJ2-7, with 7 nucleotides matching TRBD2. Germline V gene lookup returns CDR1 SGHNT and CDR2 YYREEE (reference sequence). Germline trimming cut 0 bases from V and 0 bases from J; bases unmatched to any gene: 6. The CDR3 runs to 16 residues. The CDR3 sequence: CASSLGSSGTSYEQYF. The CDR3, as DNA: TGTGCCAGCAGCTTGGGAAGCAGCGGGACCTCCTACGAGCAGTACTTC.

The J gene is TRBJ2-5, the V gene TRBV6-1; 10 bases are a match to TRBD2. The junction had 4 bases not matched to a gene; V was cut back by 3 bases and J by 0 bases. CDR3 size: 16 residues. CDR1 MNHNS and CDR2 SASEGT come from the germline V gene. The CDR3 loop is CASSDPTSGNQETQYF. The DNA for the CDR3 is TGTGCCAGCAGTGACCCTACTAGCGGGAACCAAGAGACCCAGTACTTC.

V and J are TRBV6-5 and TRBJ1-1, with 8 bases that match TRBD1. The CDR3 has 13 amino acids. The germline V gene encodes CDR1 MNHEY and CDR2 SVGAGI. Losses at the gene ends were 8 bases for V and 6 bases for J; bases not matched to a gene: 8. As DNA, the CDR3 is TGTGCCAGCGCCTGGACAGGGTTTGCTGAAGCTTTCTTT. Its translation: CASAWTGFAEAFF.

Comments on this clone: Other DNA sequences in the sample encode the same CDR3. The DNA for the CDR3 is TGTGCCTGGAGTGTCGGGCAGGGAAATCAGCCCCAGCATTTT. Translation gives CAWSVGQGNQPQHF. The chain combines TRBV30 with TRBJ1-5; D possibly corresponds to TRBD1 (5 bases). The V end was cut by 0 bases, the J end by 4 bases, with 10 bases between. Germline V lookup: CDR1 GTSNPN, CDR2 SVGIG (reference sequence). The CDR3 has 14 amino acids.

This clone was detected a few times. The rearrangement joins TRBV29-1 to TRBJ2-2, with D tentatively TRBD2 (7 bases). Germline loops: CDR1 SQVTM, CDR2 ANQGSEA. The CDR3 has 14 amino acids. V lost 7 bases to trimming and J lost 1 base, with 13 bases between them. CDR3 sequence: CSAGGQGNTGELFF. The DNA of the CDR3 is TGCAGCGCCGGGGGGCAGGGGAACACCGGGGAGCTGTTTTTT.

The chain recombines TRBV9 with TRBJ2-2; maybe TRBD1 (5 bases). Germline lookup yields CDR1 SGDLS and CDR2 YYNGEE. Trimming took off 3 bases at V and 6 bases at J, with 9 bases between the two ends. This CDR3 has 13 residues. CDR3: CASSEQVAGELFF. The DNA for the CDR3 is TGTGCCAGCAGCGAACAGGTCGCCGGGGAGCTGTTTTTT.